This entry lists 30 T cell receptor beta chains sequenced from one sample in a study of blood T cell repertoires in COVID-19. Sequencing was performed with immunoSEQ multiplex PCR; in TCRdb, only in-frame clones are kept and a portion is missing. Altogether approximately 180,000 clones are present, roughly 87% being singletons, with the ten largest covering about 8.4%. Sequenced: peripheral blood. These receptor sequences come from a woman between 65 and 79 years old with acute or convalescent COVID-19.

This clone was recorded a few times. This rearrangement joins TRBV20-1 to TRBJ1-2; maybe TRBD1 (5 bases). This CDR3 region has 11 residues. The V gene lost 2 bases and the J gene lost 6 bases, with 7 bases spanning the gap. Per the germline V gene, CDR1 is DFQATT and CDR2 is SNEGSKA (reference sequence). CDR3 loop: CSARQGNGYTF. CDR3 DNA: TGCAGTGCTAGACAGGGTAATGGCTACACCTTC.

This CDR3 is CAWSADRSYGYTF. The CDR3 region has the DNA TGTGCCTGGAGCGCCGACAGGAGCTATGGCTACACCTTC. The J gene is TRBJ1-2, the V gene TRBV30, with D possibly TRBD1 on 6 matching bases. V gave up 3 bases and J gave up 4 bases, with 12 bases separating them. CDR3 length: 13 residues. Germline V gene sequence: CDR1 GTSNPN, CDR2 SVGIG (reference sequence).

This chain joins TRBV4-3 and TRBJ1-1; possible D gene TRBD1, 5 bases. Trimming shortened V by 4 bases and J by 5 bases, and 11 bases separated the two germline ends. This CDR3 has 13 amino acids. Germline CDR1 is LGHNA and CDR2 is YSLEER. The CDR3 DNA is TGCGCCAGCAGCCCGGGGGGTAGGACTGAAGCTTTCTTT. The encoded protein is CASSPGGRTEAFF.

The chain combines TRBV28 with TRBJ1-2; D is uncertain. CDR1 is MDHEN, CDR2 SYDVKM, per germline. The ends were cut back, 5 bases at V and 5 bases at J, with 15 bases in the middle. The CDR3 is 14 residues long. CDR3 nucleotide sequence: TGTGCCAGCAGTCTAGCAGGCAGATTTTATGGCTACACCTTC. It encodes CASSLAGRFYGYTF.

This chain uses TRBV5-1 with TRBJ1-4; D possibly corresponds to TRBD1 (5 bases). Germline V gene sequence: CDR1 SGHRS, CDR2 YFSETQ. The CDR3 extends over 14 amino acids. V dropped 0 bases and J dropped 4 bases, with 7 bases sitting between them. For the CDR3, the DNA is TGCGCCAGCAGCTTGGGACAGAATAATGAAAAACTGTTTTTT. Its translation: CASSLGQNNEKLFF.

The chain carries TRBV3-1 (or the pseudogene TRBV3-2) and TRBJ2-7, with D tentatively TRBD2 (6 bases). This CDR3 is built from 14 residues. CDR1 and CDR2 from the germline V gene are LGHDT and YNNKEL (reference sequence). Trimming removed 1 base from V and 7 bases from J, with 14 bases in between. CDR3 region: CASSQGRVYREQYF. In DNA form, the CDR3 reads TGTGCCAGCAGCCAAGGGAGGGTCTATCGGGAGCAGTACTTC.

V is TRBV27 and J is TRBJ1-1; D is perhaps TRBD1 (6 bases). Trimming stripped 5 bases from V and 1 base from J, with 8 bases between. The CDR3 spans 13 residues. Germline assignment: CDR1 MNHEY and CDR2 SMNVEV (reference sequence). Written as DNA, the CDR3 is TGTGCCAGCAGTCAGACAGGGAACACTGAAGCTTTCTTT. It is translated as CASSQTGNTEAFF.

The gene calls are TRBV12-3 or TRBV12-4 and TRBJ2-3; the D is unclear. This CDR3 is built from 13 residues. The V gene lost 5 bases and the J gene lost 4 bases, with 10 bases spanning the gap. This CDR3 reads CASSPYSADTQYF. The DNA for the CDR3 is TGTGCCAGCAGTCCTTACTCCGCAGATACGCAGTATTTT.

This sequence joins TRBV5-6 and TRBJ1-2; the match to TRBD1 covers 7 bases. The CDR3 covers 15 residues. CDR1 and CDR2 from the germline V gene are SGHDT and YYEEEE. V gave up 4 bases and J gave up 4 bases; unmatched junction bases: 10. CDR3 sequence reads: CASSRPRTGPYGYTF. The CDR3 DNA is TGTGCCAGCAGCCGACCCAGGACAGGCCCCTATGGCTACACCTTC.

In its sample, this clone was seen once. This chain connects TRBV28 to TRBJ2-2; possible D gene TRBD1, 5 bases. Trimming took 2 bases from V and 5 from J, leaving 6 bases between them. Germline V CDR1 and CDR2: MDHEN, SYDVKM. The CDR3 is made up of 13 amino acids. This CDR3 is CASSLDSTGELFF. The CDR3 region has the DNA TGTGCCAGCAGTTTAGACAGTACCGGGGAGCTGTTTTTT. Together with reference TRBV28 and TRBJ2-2, the CDR3 gives the full variable domain: DVKVTQSSRYLVKRTGEKVFLECVQDMDHENMFWYRQDPGLGLRLIYFSYDVKMKEKGDIPEGYSVSREKKERFSLILESASTNQTSMYLCASSLDSTGELFFGEGSRLTVL.

The J gene is TRBJ1-2, the V gene TRBV19; D gene uncertain. Looked up from germline, CDR1 is LNHDA and CDR2 is SQIVND (reference sequence). V lost 5 bases to trimming and J lost 7 bases, with 14 bases between them. The CDR3 has 13 amino acids. CDR3 loop: CASSPRKLLGYTF. The CDR3 nucleotides are TGTGCCAGTAGTCCGCGGAAACTCCTTGGCTACACCTTC.

The gene calls are TRBV3-1 (or the pseudogene TRBV3-2) and TRBJ2-1; tentatively, D is TRBD1 (6 bases). The V end was cut by 1 base, the J end by 4 bases, with 11 bases between. CDR3 length: 15 amino acids. Germline V CDR1 and CDR2: LGHDT, YNNKEL (reference sequence). The CDR3 DNA sequence: TGTGCCAGCAGCCAAGGGTACAGGGCTTACAATGAGCAGTTCTTC. This encodes CASSQGYRAYNEQFF.

The chain joins TRBV5-4 to TRBJ1-1; tentatively, D is TRBD1 (6 bases). Per the germline V gene, CDR1 is SGHNT and CDR2 is YYREEE (reference sequence). V lost 5 bases to trimming and J lost 4 bases, with 15 bases between them. The CDR3 totals 14 residues. The DNA of the CDR3 is TGTGCCAGCAGGGACCGGGACATCCCCACTGAAGCTTTCTTT. Translated, it gives CASRDRDIPTEAFF.

This chain uses TRBV5-1 with TRBJ1-1; maybe TRBD1 (5 bases). Germline CDR1 reads SGHRS; CDR2 reads YFSETQ. V was trimmed by 5 bases and J by 5 bases, leaving 16 bases between them. The CDR3 is 14 residues long. This chain's CDR3 is CASRILGQETEAFF. The CDR3 region has the DNA TGCGCCAGCAGGATACTGGGGCAGGAAACTGAAGCTTTCTTT.

J is TRBJ2-7 and V is TRBV6-5; TRBD1 agrees at 7 bases. Germline V gene sequence: CDR1 MNHEY, CDR2 SVGAGI. With V trimmed by 3 bases and J by 2 bases, 7 bases remained unmatched. The CDR3 covers 15 residues. For the CDR3, the DNA is TGTGCCAGCAGTTATTCCGACAGGGCTACCTACGAGCAGTACTTC. This translates into CASSYSDRATYEQYF.

This rearrangement joins TRBV12-2 to TRBJ2-1; no DNA check was done on the table's D call, TRBD2. TRBV12-2 is termed a pseudogene. The CDR3 runs 17 residues. CDR3 residues: CASRFPSGRDPYNEQFF. CDR3 nucleotide sequence: TGTGCAAGTCGCTTCCCTAGCGGGAGGGATCCCTACAATGAGCAGTTCTTC.

The chain carries TRBV28 and TRBJ2-7; D perhaps matches TRBD2 (5 bases). This CDR3 contains 12 residues. The germline V and J ends were trimmed by 3 bases and 6 bases, with 9 bases remaining between them. Germline loops: CDR1 MDHEN, CDR2 SYDVKM. Here the CDR3 reads CASSLRGGEQYF. For the CDR3, the DNA is TGTGCCAGCAGTTTGAGAGGAGGCGAGCAGTACTTC.

The chain links TRBV3-1 (or the pseudogene TRBV3-2) to TRBJ1-3; D possibly corresponds to TRBD1 (5 bases). Germline V gene sequence: CDR1 LGHDT, CDR2 YNNKEL (reference sequence). This CDR3 comprises 17 residues. Deletions cut 1 base from V and 9 bases from J, with 22 bases between. The CDR3 spells CASSQGPGGSGGGTIYF. CDR3 DNA: TGTGCCAGCAGCCAAGGACCAGGCGGATCGGGGGGGGGCACCATATATTTT.

The V gene is TRBV28, the J gene TRBJ2-4; 7 positions agree with TRBD1. After removal of 7 bases from V and 0 bases from J, the junction contained 9 bases not matched to a gene. The germline V gene encodes CDR1 MDHEN and CDR2 SYDVKM. The CDR3 is 16 amino acids. This CDR3 is CASNIQGRTAKNIQYF. DNA for the CDR3: TGTGCCAGCAACATACAGGGGCGAACAGCCAAAAACATTCAGTACTTC.

The table lists this clone with a count of one. At one end, the junction sequence differs from germline, possibly due to a read error. The chain carries TRBV3-1 (or the pseudogene TRBV3-2) and TRBJ1-5; D is ambiguous. Per the germline V gene, CDR1 is LGHDT and CDR2 is YNNKEL (reference sequence). This CDR3 region has 14 residues. CDR3 sequence reads: CASSQAAQNQPQHF. As DNA, the CDR3 is TGTGCCAGCAGTCAAGCGGCACAGAATCAGCCCCAGCATTTT.

This clone was observed once. The chain is built from TRBV7-2 and TRBJ2-4; a possible D gene is TRBD1 (5 bases). Germline values: CDR1 SGHTA, CDR2 FQGNSA. This CDR3 is 14 amino acids long. V was cut by 6 bases and J by 3 bases, with 12 bases left in between. CDR3 nucleotide sequence: TGTGCCAGCAGTCTTGACAGAAACAAAAACATTCAGTACTTC. This gives the protein CASSLDRNKNIQYF.

This clone appeared a single time. J is TRBJ1-1 and V is TRBV12-3 or TRBV12-4, with 7 bases matching TRBD1. The CDR3 runs 13 residues. Trimming cost V 8 bases and J 8 bases; bases outside gene matches: 11. The CDR3: CASRDSSALEAFF. Written as DNA, the CDR3 is TGTGCCAGCCGGGACAGTAGCGCTCTCGAAGCTTTCTTT.

This clone was counted a single time. The chain links TRBV30 to TRBJ1-4; 7 bases map to TRBD1. Germline trimming cut 0 bases from V and 6 bases from J; bases unmatched to any gene: 7. Germline CDR1 and CDR2: GTSNPN and SVGIG (reference sequence). The CDR3 is 15 residues long. This chain's CDR3 is CAWSVPRGTDEKLFF. The DNA for the CDR3 is TGTGCCTGGAGTGTGCCTAGGGGGACAGATGAAAAACTGTTTTTT.

This clone appeared once. Other nucleotide sequences in the sample specify the same CDR3. The J gene is TRBJ1-1, the V gene TRBV5-1, with 8 bases identical to TRBD1. V trimming: 4 bases; J trimming: 4 bases; junction bases outside the gene matches: 3. The CDR3 has 13 residues. CDR1 SGHRS and CDR2 YFSETQ come from the germline V gene. The CDR3 bases are TGCGCCAGCAGCCTGGACAGGGCCACTGAAGCTTTCTTT. This codes for CASSLDRATEAFF.

The V gene is TRBV4-1, the J gene TRBJ2-5; no reliable D call. The CDR3 covers 14 residues. In germline, CDR1 is MGHRA, CDR2 YSYEKL. Trimming pared 4 bases from V and 2 bases from J, leaving 11 bases between. In DNA, the CDR3 is TGCGCCAGCAGCCCACTAACTACTCAAGAGACCCAGTACTTC. Translation: CASSPLTTQETQYF.

This clone occurred once. The CDR3 spells CASSAGTEKKLFF. The CDR3 DNA reads as TGTGCCAGCAGCGCCGGGACAGAGAAAAAACTGTTTTTT. The genes are TRBV9 and TRBJ1-4; TRBD1 matches 7 bases. Germline lookup yields CDR1 SGDLS and CDR2 YYNGEE. The trim removed 3 bases at V and 9 bases at J, leaving 5 bases unmatched. This CDR3 is 13 amino acids long.

The chain is built from TRBV5-1 and TRBJ1-4; D remains unclear. CDR1 SGHRS and CDR2 YFSETQ come from the germline V gene. CDR3 length: 17 amino acids. Trimming cost V 4 bases and J 4 bases, with 20 bases left between them. CDR3 nucleotides: TGCGCCAGCAGCCCTAATGAGGACTCCTATGGTAATGAAAAACTGTTTTTT. Translation gives CASSPNEDSYGNEKLFF.

The V and J genes are TRBV28 and TRBJ1-2; 9 bases fit TRBD1. CDR1 is MDHEN and CDR2 is SYDVKM in the germline V gene. J gave up 2 bases and V 5 bases, and 6 bases lay outside the gene matches. The CDR3 length is 15 residues. CDR3 nucleotides: TGTGCCAGCAGTGTCCCGGGACAGGGAAACTATGGCTACACCTTC. It codes for CASSVPGQGNYGYTF.

This clone was observed a handful of times. This chain joins TRBV4-3 and TRBJ1-1; no clear D gene. V was clipped by 1 base and J by 1 base, with 7 bases between them. CDR3 size: 14 residues. From germline, CDR1 is LGHNA and CDR2 YSLEER. Written as DNA, the CDR3 is TGCGCCAGCAGCCAAGGTTTGAGGAACACTGAAGCTTTCTTT. Its protein is CASSQGLRNTEAFF.

The chain joins TRBV5-1 to TRBJ2-1; 15 nucleotides agree with TRBD2. Germline CDR1 and CDR2: SGHRS and YFSETQ. V trimming: 2 bases; J trimming: 8 bases; junction bases outside the gene matches: 8. The CDR3 totals 17 residues. CDR3: CASSFTGTSGGQDEQFF. For the CDR3, the DNA is TGCGCCAGCAGCTTTACCGGGACTAGCGGGGGGCAGGATGAGCAGTTCTTC. The full variable domain, completed using reference TRBV5-1 and TRBJ2-1, is KAGVTQTPRYLIKTRGQQVTLSCSPISGHRSVSWYQQTPGQGLQFLFEYFSETQRNKGNFPGRFSGRQFSNSRSEMNVSTLELGDSALYLCASSFTGTSGGQDEQFFGPGTRLTVL.